Below, 32 T cell receptor beta chains from the same sample are listed, as sequenced in a study of blood T cells in healthy people across ages. A sample-barcoded 5' primer and a J-beta primer mix were used in a second PCR of roughly 7 to 11 cycles. MiXCR was run by TCRdb on the 5' RACE reads, yielding one entry per CDR3 protein. Altogether 800,000 to 1,000,000 distinct CDR3 sequences are present, 48% being singletons, with the ten largest covering around 15%. The sample was blood. Source of these receptors: a man younger than 45 in good health.

The V gene is TRBV3-1, the J gene TRBJ1-2; D is undetermined. Germline V gene lookup returns CDR1 LGHDT and CDR2 YNNKEL (reference sequence). The CDR3 covers 15 residues. The ends were cut back, 1 base at V and 4 bases at J, with 13 bases in the middle. DNA for the CDR3: TGTGCCAGCAGCCAAGGCTCAAGCGGTTTCTATGGCTACACCTTC. Its protein product is CASSQGSSGFYGYTF.

This clonotype was counted a few times. The V call is TRBV25-1, the J call TRBJ2-6; the D gene is possibly TRBD1 (6 bases). Germline CDR1 and CDR2: MGHDK and SYGVNS. V shed 1 base and J shed 6 bases, with 10 bases lying between them. The CDR3 covers 15 residues. CDR3: CASSEWLGQANVLTF. CDR3 nucleotides: TGTGCCAGCAGTGAATGGTTGGGACAGGCCAACGTCCTGACTTTC. Full variable domain (rest looked up from reference TRBV25-1 and TRBJ2-6): EADIYQTPRYLVIGTGKKITLECSQTMGHDKMYWYQQDPGMELHLIHYSYGVNSTEKGDLSSESTVSRIRTEHFPLTLESARPSHTSQYLCASSEWLGQANVLTFGAGSRLTVL.

This chain joins TRBV6-2 or TRBV6-3 and TRBJ1-5, with 10 positions matching TRBD1. J was trimmed by 2 bases and V by 4 bases; bases with no gene match: 8. The CDR3 is 17 amino acids. In germline, CDR1 is MNHEY, CDR2 SVGEGT. The DNA for the CDR3 is TGTGCCAGCAGTTCAGCCGGCGGGACAGGGGGCAATCAGCCCCAGCATTTT. Residues: CASSSAGGTGGNQPQHF.

The gene calls are TRBV11-1 and TRBJ2-5, with TRBD1 as a possible D gene (5 bases). The CDR3 spans 15 residues. Germline CDR1 SGHAT, CDR2 FQDESV (reference sequence). Trimming cost V 2 bases and J 5 bases, with 15 bases left between them. CDR3: CASSLQGRRGETQYF. The DNA for the CDR3 is TGTGCCAGCAGCTTACAGGGAAGAAGGGGCGAGACCCAGTACTTC.

The J gene is TRBJ2-2, the V gene TRBV4-2; 11 bases line up with TRBD2. The CDR3 totals 16 residues. Germline-derived CDR1 and CDR2 are LGHNA and YNFKEQ. J lost 6 bases, V lost 2 bases, and 5 bases had no gene match. DNA for the CDR3: TGTGCCAGCAGCCAATCGACTAGCGGGGTTGCCGGGGAGCTGTTTTTT. Translation gives CASSQSTSGVAGELFF.

The J gene is TRBJ2-5, the V gene TRBV20-1; no reliable D call. Near its end, the DNA agrees better with TRBJ2-7, so the J call may be wrong. CDR1 and CDR2 from the germline V gene are DFQATT and SNEGSKA (reference sequence). The CDR3 contains 11 residues. The CDR3 is CSASSLHEQYF. In DNA form, the CDR3 reads TGCAGTGCTAGTAGTTTGCACGAGCAGTACTTC.

This clonotype was observed a single time. The V gene is TRBV20-1, the J gene TRBJ1-5; possibly TRBD1 for D (5 bases). This CDR3 spans 15 amino acids. V was pared by 1 base and J by 2 bases, with 12 bases between. Per the germline V gene, CDR1 is DFQATT and CDR2 is SNEGSKA (reference sequence). CDR3: CSARVQGVGNQPQHF. The CDR3 coding sequence is TGCAGTGCTAGAGTGCAGGGCGTCGGCAATCAGCCCCAGCATTTT.

Many counts were recorded for this clonotype. This chain joins TRBV27 and TRBJ2-1, with 15 nucleotides matching TRBD2. This CDR3 contains 15 residues. J gave up 7 bases and V 5 bases, and 3 bases lay outside the gene matches. Looked up from germline, CDR1 is MNHEY and CDR2 is SMNVEV (reference sequence). The chain's CDR3 is CASSRGTSGGNEQFF. In nucleotides, the CDR3 is TGTGCCAGCAGTCGAGGGACTAGCGGGGGGAATGAGCAGTTCTTC.

There are a few counts of this clonotype. The chain recombines TRBV20-1 with TRBJ2-3; TRBD1 is a possible D gene (6 bases). CDR1 is DFQATT and CDR2 is SNEGSKA in the germline V gene (reference sequence). The V end was cut by 5 bases, the J end by 8 bases, with 17 bases between. There are 13 residues in the CDR3. The CDR3: CSAPADSGGTQYF. The CDR3 DNA reads as TGCAGTGCTCCGGCGGACAGTGGGGGTACGCAGTATTTT.

This clonotype was counted between two and nine times. The chain carries TRBV6-5 and TRBJ2-6, with D perhaps TRBD1 (6 bases). CDR3 length: 15 residues. Germline values: CDR1 MNHEY, CDR2 SVGAGI. The germline V and J ends were trimmed by 5 bases and 2 bases, with 10 bases remaining between them. The CDR3 region has the DNA TGTGCCAGCAGTCGAAGACAGGCTGGGGCCAACGTCCTGACTTTC. This gives the protein CASSRRQAGANVLTF.

This clonotype occurred once. J is TRBJ1-4 and V is TRBV2; 9 bases line up with TRBD1. The CDR3 totals 14 residues. The J segment lost 8 bases and the V segment lost 6 bases, leaving 7 bases of the junction unmatched. Per germline, CDR1 SNHLY and CDR2 FYNNEI. This CDR3 is CASRDGTGLEKLFF. CDR3 sequence (DNA): TGTGCCAGCAGGGACGGGACAGGGCTCGAAAAACTGTTTTTT.

The chain links TRBV4-1 to TRBJ2-7; 7 nucleotides line up with TRBD1. The V gene end was trimmed by 1 base and the J gene end by 3 bases; junction bases not matched to a gene: 6. This CDR3 is built from 15 residues. Germline V gene data show CDR1 as MGHRA and CDR2 as YSYEKL. The CDR3 sequence is CASSQGQGDFYEQYF. CDR3 in DNA: TGCGCCAGCAGCCAAGGACAGGGAGATTTCTACGAGCAGTACTTC.

Only a few counts were recorded for this clonotype. The V gene is TRBV29-1, the J gene TRBJ2-1, with TRBD1 matching over 7 bases. Unmatched junction bases numbered 14, after V lost 0 bases and J lost 12 bases. The CDR3 has 15 amino acids. The V gene's germline CDR1 is SQVTM and CDR2 ANQGSEA. CDR3 sequence (DNA): TGCAGCGTTGAAGATCGGGACAGAGCGAGAGTTGGGCAGTTCTTC. It specifies CSVEDRDRARVGQFF.

This clonotype was seen a handful of times. The chain combines TRBV20-1 with TRBJ2-7; D not resolved. Germline V gene data show CDR1 as DFQATT and CDR2 as SNEGSKA (reference sequence). The V gene lost 3 bases and the J gene lost 0 bases, with 9 bases spanning the gap. The CDR3 runs 13 residues. The CDR3, as DNA: TGCAGTGCTAGTCGACGGGTCTCCTACGAGCAGTACTTC. This translates into CSASRRVSYEQYF.

This chain uses TRBV24-1 with TRBJ2-3; 8 bases line up with TRBD1. V shed 4 bases, J shed 3 bases, and the junction held 5 bases outside the gene matches. CDR3 length equals 15 residues. CDR1 is KGHDR and CDR2 is SFDVKD in the germline V gene. This CDR3 reads CATSDPDRVTDTQYF. The CDR3 coding sequence is TGTGCCACCAGTGACCCGGACAGGGTTACAGATACGCAGTATTTT.

About this clonotype: Relative to the germline gene, one junction end is altered; a read error may explain this. The J gene is TRBJ1-2, the V gene TRBV3-1; 7 bases line up with TRBD1. Germline V gene lookup returns CDR1 LGHDT and CDR2 YNNKEL (reference sequence). The CDR3 runs to 15 residues. The CDR3 coding sequence is TGTGCCGGCAGCCAGGGCGCCAGACAGGGCTCTGGCTACACCTTC. As protein: CAGSQGARQGSGYTF.

The rearrangement links TRBV3-1 to TRBJ2-3; D unresolved. Germline V gene lookup returns CDR1 LGHDT and CDR2 YNNKEL (reference sequence). V was trimmed by 5 bases and J by 8 bases, leaving 14 bases between them. The CDR3 is 13 amino acids. CDR3 DNA: TGTGCCAGCAGCATCCCGACCGTGGGTACGCAGTATTTT. The encoded protein is CASSIPTVGTQYF.

This chain uses TRBV29-1 with TRBJ2-3; TRBD2 is a possible D gene (5 bases). Germline assignment: CDR1 SQVTM and CDR2 ANQGSEA. The CDR3 extends over 14 amino acids. Trimming took off 0 bases at V and 7 bases at J, with 14 bases between the two ends. The CDR3 sequence: CSVEDPGGSNTQYF. The DNA of the CDR3 is TGCAGCGTTGAAGATCCTGGCGGGTCCAATACGCAGTATTTT.

V is TRBV10-3 and J is TRBJ1-1; perhaps TRBD1 as D (5 bases). V was trimmed by 8 bases and J by 1 base, leaving 11 bases between them. The CDR3 has 13 residues. The germline V gene encodes CDR1 ENHRY and CDR2 SYGVKD. CDR3 in DNA: TGTGCCATCTGCCGGGACGGGAACACTGAAGCTTTCTTT. Translated, it gives CAICRDGNTEAFF.

V is TRBV6-1 and J is TRBJ2-4, with D possibly called TRBD1 or TRBD2 (6 bases each). V shed 9 bases and J shed 0 bases, with 24 bases lying between them. In germline, CDR1 is MNHNS, CDR2 SASEGT. The CDR3 is 18 amino acids. CDR3: CASSGAFGGDLAKNIQYF. In DNA, the CDR3 is TGTGCCAGTTCGGGGGCCTTTGGGGGAGACCTAGCCAAAAACATTCAGTACTTC.

In this sample, this clonotype turned up a few times. This rearrangement joins TRBV11-3 to TRBJ2-6; D is uncertain. V was clipped by 2 bases and J by 2 bases, with 13 bases between them. This CDR3 is built from 17 residues. Germline V gene data show CDR1 as SGHNT and CDR2 as YENEEA. The CDR3 nucleotides are TGTGCCAGCAGCTTAATCTCCCTGAGAACTGGGGCCAACGTCCTGACTTTC. It translates to CASSLISLRTGANVLTF.

This clonotype has only a few counts. V and J are TRBV20-1 and TRBJ1-2; 8 nucleotides match TRBD1. Germline CDR1 reads DFQATT; CDR2 reads SNEGSKA (reference sequence). CDR3 length: 12 amino acids. V was pared by 2 bases and J by 7 bases, with 3 bases of the junction left unmatched. CDR3 amino acids: CSARNDRGGYTF. The CDR3 bases are TGCAGTGCTAGAAACGACAGGGGTGGCTACACCTTC.

This chain links TRBV29-1 with TRBJ2-4, with D unclear. V was shortened by 4 bases and J by 1 base, with 14 bases between the two germline ends. Germline V gives CDR1 SQVTM, CDR2 ANQGSEA. This CDR3 is 15 amino acids long. The CDR3 here is CSVVSTPPAKNIQYF. CDR3 in DNA: TGCAGCGTTGTTAGCACTCCACCGGCCAAAAACATTCAGTACTTC.

The V and J genes are TRBV12-3 or TRBV12-4 and TRBJ2-7, with D possibly being TRBD2 (6 bases). Trimming pared 1 base from V and 11 bases from J, leaving 9 bases between. The CDR3 has 11 residues. In DNA form, the CDR3 reads TGTGCCAGCAGTTTAGGCAGGAGGGAGTACTTC. This codes for CASSLGRREYF.

This sequence joins TRBV18 and TRBJ2-4, with 7 nucleotides matching TRBD1. The J call could be wrong; TRBJ2-7 is a better fit for the DNA end. Germline values: CDR1 KGHSH, CDR2 LQKENI. This CDR3 has 14 amino acids. CDR3 amino acids: CASSADRDGYEQYF. The CDR3, as DNA: TGTGCCAGCTCAGCCGACAGGGATGGGTACGAGCAGTACTTC.

The chain couples TRBV5-1 to TRBJ2-6; no clear D. V shed 0 bases and J shed 0 bases, with 16 bases lying between them. This CDR3 comprises 19 residues. Germline-derived CDR1 and CDR2 are SGHRS and YFSETQ. Here the CDR3 reads CASSLVVRSINSGANVLTF. CDR3 DNA sequence: TGCGCCAGCAGCTTGGTTGTTCGCAGTATAAACTCTGGGGCCAACGTCCTGACTTTC.

The CDR3 spells CASSPLSGPRYNEQYF. The CDR3, as DNA: TGTGCCAGCAGCCCTCTTAGCGGGCCGCGTTACAATGAGCAGTACTTC. This chain uses TRBV6-2 or TRBV6-3 with TRBJ2-7; 7 bases line up with TRBD2. The length of the CDR3 is 16 residues. CDR1 is MNHEY and CDR2 is SVGEGT in the germline V gene. V was pared by 6 bases and J by 7 bases, with 18 bases of the junction left unmatched.

The genes are TRBV4-3 and TRBJ2-6, with TRBD1 matching over 7 bases. Germline V gives CDR1 LGHNA, CDR2 YSLEER. Unmatched junction bases numbered 17, after V lost 0 bases and J lost 0 bases. The length of the CDR3 is 22 residues. CDR3 loop: CASSQEESIGQVLSSGANVLTF. CDR3 DNA: TGCGCCAGCAGCCAAGAGGAAAGTATTGGACAGGTACTTTCCTCTGGGGCCAACGTCCTGACTTTC.

This chain joins TRBV20-1 and TRBJ2-1, with unresolved D. From germline, CDR1 is DFQATT and CDR2 SNEGSKA (reference sequence). This CDR3 has 15 amino acids. Between the trimmed V and J ends, which lost 3 bases and 6 bases, there was a span of 18 bases. For the CDR3, the DNA is TGCAGTGCTAGTGGCCTACCGGATGGCCGCAATGAGCAGTTCTTC. Translated: CSASGLPDGRNEQFF.

The V call is TRBV7-8, the J call TRBJ2-1; D remains unclear. There are 17 residues in the CDR3. Germline V gene lookup returns CDR1 SGHVS and CDR2 FQNEAQ. Trimming pared 1 base from V and 0 bases from J, leaving 13 bases between. CDR3 protein: CASSLGAGDASYNEQFF. As DNA, the CDR3 is TGTGCCAGCAGCTTAGGGGCTGGGGATGCCTCCTACAATGAGCAGTTCTTC.

V usage is TRBV12-3 or TRBV12-4 and J usage is TRBJ2-1; possibly TRBD1 for D (5 bases). This CDR3 comprises 14 residues. The V and J ends lost 2 bases and 5 bases respectively, with 10 bases between them. CDR3 region: CASSLSRADNEQFF. The CDR3 DNA reads as TGTGCCAGCAGTTTATCCAGGGCTGACAATGAGCAGTTCTTC.

The J gene is TRBJ1-1, the V gene TRBV20-1, with 8 bases aligning to TRBD1. V lost 6 bases to trimming and J lost 3 bases; unmatched junction nucleotides: 3. CDR1 is DFQATT, CDR2 SNEGSKA, per germline (reference sequence). The length of the CDR3 is 12 residues. CDR3 loop: CSATDRDTEAFF. CDR3 sequence (DNA): TGCAGTGCCACGGACAGGGACACTGAAGCTTTCTTT.